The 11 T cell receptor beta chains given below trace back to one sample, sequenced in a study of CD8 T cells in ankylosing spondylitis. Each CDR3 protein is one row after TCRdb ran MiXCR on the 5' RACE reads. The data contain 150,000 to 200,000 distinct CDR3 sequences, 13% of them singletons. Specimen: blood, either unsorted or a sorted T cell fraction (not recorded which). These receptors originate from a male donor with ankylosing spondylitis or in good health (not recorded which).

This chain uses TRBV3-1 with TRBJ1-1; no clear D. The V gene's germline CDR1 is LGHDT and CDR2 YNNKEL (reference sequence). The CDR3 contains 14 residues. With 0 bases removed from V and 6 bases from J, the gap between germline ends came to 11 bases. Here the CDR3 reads CASSQDFESAEAFF. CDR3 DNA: TGTGCCAGCAGCCAAGATTTTGAGAGCGCTGAAGCTTTCTTT.

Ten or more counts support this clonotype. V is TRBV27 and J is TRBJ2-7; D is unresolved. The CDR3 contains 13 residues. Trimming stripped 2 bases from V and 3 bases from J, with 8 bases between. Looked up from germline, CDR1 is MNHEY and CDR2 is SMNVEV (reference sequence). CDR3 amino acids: CASSLKAHYEQYF. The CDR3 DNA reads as TGTGCCAGCAGTTTAAAGGCCCACTACGAGCAGTACTTC.

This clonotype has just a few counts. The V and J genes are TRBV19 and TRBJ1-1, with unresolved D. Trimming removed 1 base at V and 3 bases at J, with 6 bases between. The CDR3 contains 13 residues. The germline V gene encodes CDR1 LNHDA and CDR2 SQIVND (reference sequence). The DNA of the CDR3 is TGTGCCAGTAGTATAGCAAGGTACACTGAAGCTTTCTTT. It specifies CASSIARYTEAFF.

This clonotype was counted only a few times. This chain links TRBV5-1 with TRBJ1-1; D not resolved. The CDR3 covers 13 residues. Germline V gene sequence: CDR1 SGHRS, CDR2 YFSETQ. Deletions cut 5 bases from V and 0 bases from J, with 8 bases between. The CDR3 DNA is TGCGCCAGCAGAGTTGCGGTGAACACTGAAGCTTTCTTT. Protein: CASRVAVNTEAFF. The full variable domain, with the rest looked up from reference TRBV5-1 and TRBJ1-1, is KAGVTQTPRYLIKTRGQQVTLSCSPISGHRSVSWYQQTPGQGLQFLFEYFSETQRNKGNFPGRFSGRQFSNSRSEMNVSTLELGDSALYLCASRVAVNTEAFFGQGTRLTVV.

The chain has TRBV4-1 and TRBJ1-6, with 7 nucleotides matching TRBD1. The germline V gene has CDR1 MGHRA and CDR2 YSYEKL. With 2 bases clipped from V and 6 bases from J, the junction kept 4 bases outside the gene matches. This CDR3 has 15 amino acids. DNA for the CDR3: TGCGCCAGCAGCCAACAGGGGGTCGGTAATTCACCCCTCCACTTT. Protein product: CASSQQGVGNSPLHF.

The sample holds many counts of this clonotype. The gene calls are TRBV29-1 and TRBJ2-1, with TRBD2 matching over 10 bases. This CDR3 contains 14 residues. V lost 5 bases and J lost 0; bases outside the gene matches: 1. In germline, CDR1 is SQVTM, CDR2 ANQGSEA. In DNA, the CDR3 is TGCAGCGTTACTAGCGGGGCCTCCTACAATGAGCAGTTCTTC. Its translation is CSVTSGASYNEQFF.

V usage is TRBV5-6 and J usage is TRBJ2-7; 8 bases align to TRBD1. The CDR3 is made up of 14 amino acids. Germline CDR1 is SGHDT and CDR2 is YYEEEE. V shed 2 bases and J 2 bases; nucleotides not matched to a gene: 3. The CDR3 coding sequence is TGTGCCAGCAGCTTCTGGACAGGGACCTACGAGCAGTACTTC. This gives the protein CASSFWTGTYEQYF.

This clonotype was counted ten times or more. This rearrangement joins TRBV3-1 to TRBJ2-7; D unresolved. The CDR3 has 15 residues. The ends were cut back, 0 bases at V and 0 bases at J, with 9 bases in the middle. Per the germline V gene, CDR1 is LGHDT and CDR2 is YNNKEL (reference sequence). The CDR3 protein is CASSQDLGLSYEQYF. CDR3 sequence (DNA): TGTGCCAGCAGCCAAGATCTTGGCCTCTCCTACGAGCAGTACTTC.

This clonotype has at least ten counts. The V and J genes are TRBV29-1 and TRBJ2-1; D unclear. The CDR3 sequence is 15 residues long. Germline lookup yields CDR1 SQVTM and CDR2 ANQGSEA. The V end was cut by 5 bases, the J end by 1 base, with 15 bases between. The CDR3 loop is CSVSGQSESYNEQFF. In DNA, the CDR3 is TGCAGCGTTTCAGGCCAAAGTGAATCCTACAATGAGCAGTTCTTC.

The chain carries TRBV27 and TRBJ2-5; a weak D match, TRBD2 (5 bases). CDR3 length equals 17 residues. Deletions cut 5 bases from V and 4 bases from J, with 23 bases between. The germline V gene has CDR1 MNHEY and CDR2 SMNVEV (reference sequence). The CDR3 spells CASSPGCCGRGGETQYF. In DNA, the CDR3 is TGTGCCAGCAGTCCCGGATGCTGCGGGCGCGGCGGAGAGACCCAGTACTTC.

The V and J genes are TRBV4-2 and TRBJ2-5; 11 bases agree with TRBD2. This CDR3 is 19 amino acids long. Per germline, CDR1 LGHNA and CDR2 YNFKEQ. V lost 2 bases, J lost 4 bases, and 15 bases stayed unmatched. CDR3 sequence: CASSQTTSGIRAVGETQYF. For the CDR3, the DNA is TGTGCCAGCAGCCAAACGACTAGCGGGATAAGGGCCGTCGGAGAGACCCAGTACTTC.